The present T cell receptor (beta chain) was sequenced within a study of cytomegalovirus exposure and HLA in healthy donors. Study-level results: In a later analysis, HLA-associated TCR beta chains were more clonally expanded than equally common others. A later analysis associated approximately 17,000 TCR beta sequences with HLA alleles at a 0.05 false discovery rate. An observed cluster of highly shared sequence variants was recorded as a likely sequencing artifact. In terms of immune exposure information, only CMV serostatus was available.

Concerning this clone itself: Its antigen is currently unknown.

Primers included in the PCR were 60 Vbeta and 13 Jbeta primers. Produced via immunoSEQ multiplex PCR; TCRdb's table is partial and in-frame only. The sample gives 90,000 to 150,000 clones, 65% to 85% of which show up once; more than 0.2% is in the top ten. The CDR3 has 11 residues. V lost 6 bases to trimming and J lost 3 bases, with 6 bases between them. Per the germline V gene, CDR1 is SNHLY and CDR2 is FYNNEI. What was sequenced was PBMCs. This chain uses TRBV2 with TRBJ2-7; D gene ambiguous. The receptor was derived from a man over 45 in good health and CMV-seronegative. The CDR3 is CASSSFYEQYF. The CDR3 nucleotides are TGTGCCAGCAGCAGTTTCTACGAGCAGTACTTC. The full variable domain, completed using reference TRBV2 and TRBJ2-7, is EPEVTQTPSHQVTQMGQEVILRCVPISNHLYFYWYRQILGQKVEFLVSFYNNEISEKSEIFDDQFSVERPDGSNFTLKIRSTKLEDSAMYFCASSSFYEQYFGPGTRLTVT.